The rows below give T cell receptor beta chains drawn from one sample of a study of beta chain features in type 1 diabetes. Assay: immunoSEQ multiplex PCR; the TCRdb copy retains only in-frame clones and omits some. The table records more than 15,000 clones, 55% of them present only once. Sequencing was performed on stem cell memory CD4+ T cells from blood. These receptors all come from a young woman in good health. The CDR3 runs from the conserved cysteine through the conserved F or W. The order of the fields is clone size, D gene, J gene, V gene, CDR3 protein, CDR3 DNA. D genes are given only for firm matches. A clone size is listed for some rows: how often the clone was seen (once, few, many), or a class if it is expanded.

>few|-|TRBJ2-7|TRBV5-1
CASSSSLGETAEQYF
TGCGCCAGCAGTTCCTCGCTAGGCGAGACGGCCGAGCAGTACTTC
>-|TRBD1|TRBJ2-1|TRBV6-1
CASSRDRDPYNEQFF
TGTGCCAGCAGTCGCGACAGGGACCCTTACAATGAGCAGTTCTTC
>-|-|TRBJ1-1|TRBV2
CASSADGGEAFF
TGTGCCAGCAGTGCCGACGGCGGGGAAGCTTTCTTT
>-|-|TRBJ2-5|TRBV4-1
CASSQVSVIETQYF
TGCGCCAGCAGCCAAGTCAGCGTGATCGAGACCCAGTACTTC
>-|-|TRBJ2-1|TRBV7-9
CASSPSNGEQFF
TGTGCCAGCAGCCCCTCGAACGGTGAGCAGTTCTTC
>once|-|TRBJ2-7|TRBV5-1
CASSFGQTPSYEQYF
TGCGCCAGCAGCTTCGGACAGACGCCCTCCTACGAGCAGTACTTC
>once|TRBD2|TRBJ2-1|TRBV11-2
CASNLAGGGAPPYNEQFF
TGTGCCAGCAACTTAGCGGGCGGGGGGGCCCCTCCCTACAATGAGCAGTTCTTC
>few|-|TRBJ1-6|TRBV27
CASSLDRNNSPLHF
TGTGCCAGCAGTCTAGACAGAAATAATTCACCCCTCCACTTT
>few|TRBD1|TRBJ2-3|TRBV7-2
CASSLDRAGDTQYF
TGTGCCAGCAGCTTGGACAGGGCGGGGGATACGCAGTATTTT
>medium-sized|TRBD2|TRBJ2-5|TRBV30
CAWSLGLVRYF
TGTGCCTGGAGTCTAGGACTAGTCCGATACTTC
>-|-|TRBJ2-2|TRBV27
CASSPGMVSNLLRGSGELFF
TGTGCCAGCAGTCCAGGCATGGTTTCAAATCTCCTTAGGGGAAGCGGGGAGCTGTTTTTT
>-|-|TRBJ2-2|TRBV18
CASSRLANTGELFF
TGTGCCAGCTCACGACTAGCGAACACCGGGGAGCTGTTTTTT
>-|TRBD1|TRBJ2-2|TRBV7-8
CASSRGTGSNTGELFF
TGTGCCAGCAGCCGCGGGACAGGGAGCAACACCGGGGAGCTGTTTTTT
>-|-|TRBJ2-7|TRBV5-1
CASSFSGEPSTMQYF
TGCGCCAGCAGCTTTTCGGGGGAACCCTCTACGATGCAGTACTTC
>-|-|TRBJ2-7|TRBV29-1
CSAVDRYEQYF
TGCAGCGCCGTCGACAGGTACGAGCAGTACTTC
>-|-|TRBJ2-3|TRBV5-1
CASSASSRDTDTQYF
TGCGCCAGCAGCGCCTCGAGTAGAGACACAGATACGCAGTATTTT
>few|-|TRBJ2-5|TRBV5-1
CASRSNLAEGETQYF
TGCGCCAGCCGATCCAATTTAGCGGAGGGAGAGACCCAGTACTTC
>-|-|TRBJ2-7|TRBV28
CASSLGGGSYEQYF
TGTGCCAGCAGTTTGGGAGGGGGCTCCTACGAGCAGTACTTC
>-|-|TRBJ2-5|TRBV5-1
CASSLVLQGQETQYF
TGCGCCAGCAGCTTGGTGCTCCAGGGCCAAGAGACCCAGTACTTC
>-|TRBD2|TRBJ2-1|TRBV28
CASSLYGGRTNEQFF
TGTGCCAGCAGTTTATATGGCGGGAGGACCAATGAGCAGTTCTTC
>-|-|TRBJ2-3|TRBV30
CAWRREHTDTQYF
TGTGCCTGGAGGCGGGAACACACAGATACGCAGTATTTT
>-|TRBD2|TRBJ2-1|TRBV9
CASSVSGGGYNEQFF
TGTGCCAGCAGCGTATCGGGAGGGGGTTACAATGAGCAGTTCTTC
>-|TRBD2|TRBJ2-7|TRBV4-1
CASTLLLVSGGAPYEQYF
TGCGCCAGCACCCTTTTGTTGGTTAGCGGGGGGGCCCCCTACGAGCAGTACTTC
>-|TRBD1|TRBJ1-6|TRBV7-2
CASSPPGTGRSPLHF
TGTGCCAGCAGCCCGCCCGGGACAGGGAGGTCACCCCTCCACTTT
>-|-|TRBJ1-6|TRBV2
CASSAVTYSPLHF
TGTGCCAGCAGTGCCGTGACTTATTCACCCCTCCACTTT
>few|TRBD1|TRBJ1-5|TRBV18
CASSSGQGSQPQHF
TGTGCCAGCTCCTCTGGACAGGGAAGCCAGCCCCAGCATTTT
>-|-|TRBJ1-1|TRBV7-9
CASSREVGLPNTEAFF
TGTGCCAGCAGCCGTGAAGTGGGACTTCCGAACACTGAAGCTTTCTTT
>-|TRBD1|TRBJ2-7|TRBV2
CASSFGQVYEQYF
TGTGCCAGCAGCTTTGGACAGGTCTACGAGCAGTACTTC
>once|-|TRBJ2-5|TRBV6-6
CASIPPGEETQYF
TGTGCCAGCATCCCCCCCGGGGAAGAGACCCAGTACTTC
>-|TRBD1|TRBJ2-5|TRBV25-1
CASSDRDRVGETQYF
TGTGCCAGCAGCGACAGGGACAGGGTTGGGGAGACCCAGTACTTC
>-|TRBD1|TRBJ1-2|TRBV2
CASSEGTGLDGYTF
TGTGCCAGCAGTGAAGGGACAGGACTTGATGGCTACACCTTC
>few|TRBD2|TRBJ2-5|TRBV7-2
CASSARTGLAGGETQYF
TGTGCCAGCAGCGCGCGTACGGGACTAGCGGGAGGAGAGACCCAGTACTTC
>few|TRBD1|TRBJ2-1|TRBV29-1
CSVGTGGGYNEQFF
TGCAGCGTGGGGACAGGGGGCGGCTACAATGAGCAGTTCTTC
>-|-|TRBJ1-2|TRBV15
CATSRDSVYGYTF
TGTGCCACCAGCAGAGATTCGGTCTATGGCTACACCTTC
>-|TRBD2|TRBJ2-7|TRBV11-2
CASRSLAGGNEQYF
TGTGCCAGCAGGTCCCTAGCGGGAGGAAACGAGCAGTACTTC
>-|-|TRBJ1-1|TRBV5-6
CASRPRGGMNTEAFF
TGTGCCAGCAGACCCCGGGGGGGTATGAACACTGAAGCTTTCTTT